This T cell receptor beta chain was found in a study of human T cells and chemical hapten exposure. TCRdb re-analysed the RACE reads in MiXCR, keeping a single row per CDR3 protein. The sample records approximately 320,000 distinct CDR3 sequences, 4.5% to 5.5% being singletons. This clonotype turned up a few times. The time point was: pre-sensitization, week 0. Treatment of the sample: therapeutic diphenylcyclopropenone sensitization with weekly scalp DPC. The CDR3 has 20 amino acids. V was clipped by 6 bases and J by 0 bases; unmatched bases: 20. The germline V gene has CDR1 ENHRY and CDR2 SYGVKD. The TCR originated in a woman aged 18-29 years with alopecia areata. Some clones in this sample may be carry-over from other donors' samples. Specimen: whole blood, collected in connection with sensitization to the hapten diphenylcyclopropenone (DPC). V and J are TRBV10-3 and TRBJ2-3, with TRBD2 identical over 8 bases. The CDR3 sequence is CAIRPGTGKASGSSTDTQYF. CDR3 bases: TGTGCCATCAGACCTGGGACCGGTAAGGCTAGCGGGTCCAGCACAGATACGCAGTATTTT.